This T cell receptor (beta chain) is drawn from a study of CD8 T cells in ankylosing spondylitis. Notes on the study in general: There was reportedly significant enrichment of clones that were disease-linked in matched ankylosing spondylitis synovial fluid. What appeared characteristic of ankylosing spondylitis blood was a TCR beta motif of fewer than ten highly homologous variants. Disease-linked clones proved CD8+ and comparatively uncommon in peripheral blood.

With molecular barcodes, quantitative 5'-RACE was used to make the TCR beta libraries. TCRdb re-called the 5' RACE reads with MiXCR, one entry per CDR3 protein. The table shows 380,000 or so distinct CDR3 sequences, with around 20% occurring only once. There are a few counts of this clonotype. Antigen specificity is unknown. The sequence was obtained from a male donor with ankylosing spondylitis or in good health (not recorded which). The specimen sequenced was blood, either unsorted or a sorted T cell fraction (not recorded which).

CDR3 residues: CASAGTGTYEQYF. For the CDR3, the DNA is TGTGCCTCAGCCGGGACAGGGACGTACGAGCAGTACTTC. The chain employs TRBV7-9 and TRBJ2-7; 9 bases are a match to TRBD1. CDR1 is SEHNR, CDR2 FQNEAQ, per germline (reference sequence). Trimming took 11 bases from V and 4 from J; bases not matched to a gene: 9. CDR3 size: 13 residues.